This T cell receptor (beta chain) was identified during a study of blood T cell repertoires in COVID-19. The method was immunoSEQ multiplex PCR; TCRdb's version includes in-frame clones alone and lacks a portion of them. The data contain 12,000 or so clones, around 82% of them singletons. Germline V lookup: CDR1 ENHRY, CDR2 SYGVKD. The CDR3 is 15 amino acids. The V end lost 0 bases, the J end lost 7 bases, and 15 bases lay between the germline ends. The clonotype was recovered from a woman in her fifties or sixties with acute or convalescent COVID-19. Sequenced sample: peripheral blood. This chain joins TRBV10-3 and TRBJ2-5, with D tentatively TRBD2 (5 bases). The CDR3 loop reads CAISESTIIEGTQYF. The DNA of the CDR3 is TGTGCCATCAGTGAGTCCACCATTATAGAGGGGACCCAGTACTTC.